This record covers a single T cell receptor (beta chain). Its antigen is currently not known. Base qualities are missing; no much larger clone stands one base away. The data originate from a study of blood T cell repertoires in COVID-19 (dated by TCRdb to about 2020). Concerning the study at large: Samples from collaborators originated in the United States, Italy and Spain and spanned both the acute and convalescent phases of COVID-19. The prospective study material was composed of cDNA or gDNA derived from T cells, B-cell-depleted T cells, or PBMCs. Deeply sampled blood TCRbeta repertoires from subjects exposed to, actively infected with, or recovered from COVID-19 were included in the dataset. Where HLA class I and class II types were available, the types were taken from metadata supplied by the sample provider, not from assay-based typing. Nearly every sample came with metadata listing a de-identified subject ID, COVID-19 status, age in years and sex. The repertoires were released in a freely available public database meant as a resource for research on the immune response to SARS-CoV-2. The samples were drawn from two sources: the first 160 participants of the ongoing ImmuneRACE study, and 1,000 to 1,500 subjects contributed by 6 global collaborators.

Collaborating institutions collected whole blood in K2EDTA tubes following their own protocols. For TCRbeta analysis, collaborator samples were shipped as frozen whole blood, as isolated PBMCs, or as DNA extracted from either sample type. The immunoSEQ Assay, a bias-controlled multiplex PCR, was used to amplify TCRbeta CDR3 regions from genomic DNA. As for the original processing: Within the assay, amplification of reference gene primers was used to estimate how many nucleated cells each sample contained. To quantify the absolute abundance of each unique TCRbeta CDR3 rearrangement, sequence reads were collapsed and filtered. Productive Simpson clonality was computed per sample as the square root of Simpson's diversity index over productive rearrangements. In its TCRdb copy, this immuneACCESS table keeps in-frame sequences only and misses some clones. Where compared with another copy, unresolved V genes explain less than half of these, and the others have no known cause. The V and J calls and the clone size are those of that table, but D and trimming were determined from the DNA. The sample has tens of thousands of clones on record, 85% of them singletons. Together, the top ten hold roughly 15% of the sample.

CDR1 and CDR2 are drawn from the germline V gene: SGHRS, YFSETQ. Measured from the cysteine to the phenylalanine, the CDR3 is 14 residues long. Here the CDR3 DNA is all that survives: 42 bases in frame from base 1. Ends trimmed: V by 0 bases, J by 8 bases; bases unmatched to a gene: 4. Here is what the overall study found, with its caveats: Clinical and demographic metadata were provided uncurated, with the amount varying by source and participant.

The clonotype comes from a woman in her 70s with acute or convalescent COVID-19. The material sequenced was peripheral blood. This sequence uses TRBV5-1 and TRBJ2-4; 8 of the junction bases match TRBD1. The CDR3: CASSLAQGADIQYF. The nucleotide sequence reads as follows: TGCGCCAGCAGCTTGGCCCAGGGGGCGGACATTCAGTACTTC.